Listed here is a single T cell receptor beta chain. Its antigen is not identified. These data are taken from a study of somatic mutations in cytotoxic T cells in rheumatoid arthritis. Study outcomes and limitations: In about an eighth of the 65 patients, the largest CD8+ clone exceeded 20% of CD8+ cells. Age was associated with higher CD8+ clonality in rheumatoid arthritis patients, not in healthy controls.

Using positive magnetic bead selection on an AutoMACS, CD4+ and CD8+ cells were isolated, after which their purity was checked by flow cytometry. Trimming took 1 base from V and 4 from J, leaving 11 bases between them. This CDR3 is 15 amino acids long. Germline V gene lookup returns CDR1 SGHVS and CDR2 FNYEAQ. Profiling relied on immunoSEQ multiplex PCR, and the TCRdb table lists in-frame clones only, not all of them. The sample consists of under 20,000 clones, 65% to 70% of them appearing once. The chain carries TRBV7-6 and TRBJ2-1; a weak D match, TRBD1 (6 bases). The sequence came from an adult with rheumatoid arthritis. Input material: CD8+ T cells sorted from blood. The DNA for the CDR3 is TGTGCCAGCAGCTTAGACAGGGAAGTTTACAATGAGCAGTTCTTC. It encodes CASSLDREVYNEQFF.